The 10 T cell receptor beta chains below come from one sample, sequenced in a study of T cell responses to AZD1222 COVID-19 vaccine. Data came from immunoSEQ multiplex PCR; TCRdb stores just in-frame clones and leaves some out. Here the sample spans 100,000 to 150,000 clones, approximately 91% being singletons. Sample: peripheral blood, taken on day 0 of AZD1222 vaccination. These receptor sequences come from an adult in good health.

This clone was detected once. The genes are TRBV29-1 and TRBJ2-7, with 8 positions matching TRBD1. The germline V gene encodes CDR1 SQVTM and CDR2 ANQGSEA. Trimming took 6 bases from V and 0 from J; bases not matched to a gene: 7. This CDR3 is 14 amino acids long. Written as DNA, the CDR3 is TGCAGCGTAGTAGGGACAGGCGTCTCCTACGAGCAGTACTTC. Amino acids: CSVVGTGVSYEQYF.

The CDR3 nucleotides read TGTGCCGCAACTCAGGGTAGCGGAAGATACAATGAGCAGTTCTTC. It translates to CAATQGSGRYNEQFF. The gene calls are TRBV30 and TRBJ2-1; perhaps TRBD2 as D (6 bases). V dropped 8 bases and J dropped 4 bases, with 21 bases sitting between them. The germline CDR1 and CDR2 sequences are GTSNPN and SVGIG (reference sequence). The CDR3 has 15 amino acids. Full variable domain (rest looked up from reference TRBV30 and TRBJ2-1): SQTIHQWPATLVQPVGSPLSLECTVEGTSNPNLYWYRQAAGRGLQLLFYSVGIGQISSEVPQNLSASRPQDRQFILSSKKLLLSDSGFYLCAATQGSGRYNEQFFGPGTRLTVL.

The rearrangement links TRBV27 to TRBJ1-4, with D unresolved. There are 13 residues in the CDR3. CDR1 is MNHEY and CDR2 is SMNVEV in the germline V gene (reference sequence). Trimming removed 10 bases from V and 6 bases from J, with 15 bases in between. The chain's CDR3 is CAKPGHPYEKLFF. CDR3 nucleotide sequence: TGTGCCAAACCGGGCCACCCTTATGAAAAACTGTTTTTT.

A few counts support this clone. J is TRBJ2-5 and V is TRBV7-2; D is ambiguous. Germline loops: CDR1 SGHTA, CDR2 FQGNSA. V lost 1 base, J lost 6 bases, and 15 bases lay in between. This CDR3 region has 15 residues. In nucleotides, the CDR3 is TGTGCCAGCAGCTTAGTGCCCACCAGCACCAAGACCCAGTACTTC. Amino acid sequence: CASSLVPTSTKTQYF.

CDR3 protein: CASSRGQGDQPQHF. The CDR3 bases are TGTGCCAGCAGCCGCGGACAGGGGGATCAGCCCCAGCATTTT. V gene TRBV5-4 combines with J gene TRBJ1-5; 10 bases align to TRBD1. The ends lost 4 bases at V and 5 bases at J; junction bases unmatched: 3. The CDR3 consists of 14 residues. CDR1 and CDR2 (germline): SGHNT, YYREEE (reference sequence).

The chain couples TRBV5-4 to TRBJ1-3; TRBD1 might be the D (5 bases). Germline-derived CDR1 and CDR2 are SGHNT and YYREEE (reference sequence). This CDR3 comprises 16 residues. V gave up 4 bases and J gave up 0 bases, with 14 bases separating them. For the CDR3, the DNA is TGTGCCAGCAGCACTGGGGGAGGCTACTCTGGAAACACCATATATTTT. It translates to CASSTGGGYSGNTIYF.

The V and J genes are TRBV4-3 and TRBJ1-3; D unclear. V was trimmed by 2 bases and J by 3 bases, leaving 11 bases between them. There are 15 residues in the CDR3. In germline, CDR1 is LGHNA, CDR2 YSLEER. The CDR3: CASSQSPMVGNTIYF. CDR3 coding DNA: TGCGCCAGCAGCCAATCACCTATGGTTGGAAACACCATATATTTT.

J is TRBJ1-5 and V is TRBV18, with a possible D match to TRBD1 (6 bases). V lost 2 bases and J lost 5, with 7 bases in between. CDR1 is KGHSH and CDR2 is LQKENI in the germline V gene. The CDR3 length is 13 residues. Here the CDR3 reads CASSPGGDQPQHF. CDR3 nucleotides: TGTGCCAGCTCACCAGGGGGCGATCAGCCCCAGCATTTT. Using reference TRBV18 and TRBJ1-5 for the parts outside the CDR3, the full variable domain is NAGVMQNPRHLVRRRGQEARLRCSPMKGHSHVYWYRQLPEEGLKFMVYLQKENIIDESGMPKERFSAEFPKEGPSILRIQQVVRGDSAAYFCASSPGGDQPQHFGDGTRLSIL.

The chain combines TRBV30 with TRBJ1-1, with unresolved D. Trimming removed 4 bases at V and 11 bases at J, with 14 bases between. The CDR3 has 11 amino acids. Germline V CDR1 and CDR2: GTSNPN, SVGIG (reference sequence). CDR3 residues: CAWTPLRNAFF. The CDR3 DNA follows: TGTGCCTGGACCCCTCTCCGAAACGCTTTCTTT.

The chain combines TRBV30 with TRBJ2-3; D might be TRBD2 (5 bases). V was cut by 4 bases and J by 3 bases, with 8 bases left in between. Germline lookup yields CDR1 GTSNPN and CDR2 SVGIG (reference sequence). This CDR3 has 12 residues. CDR3 coding DNA: TGTGCCTGGAACCGGGAAACAGATACGCAGTATTTT. Translated: CAWNRETDTQYF.